A single T cell receptor beta chain is shown here with its context. This sample is drawn from a study of chemoradiotherapy in HPV16-positive cancers. The data were produced by immunoSEQ multiplex PCR, yet TCRdb's version contains in-frame clones alone and is incomplete. The table has about 8,600 clones, around nine tenths seen once. Looked up from germline, CDR1 is SGHTA and CDR2 is FQGNSA. Trimming at V came to 6 bases and at J to 2 bases, leaving 4 bases not matched to a gene. The CDR3 has 15 residues. The sequenced sample was blood, obtained from a patient who underwent chemoradiotherapy. This chain uses TRBV7-2 with TRBJ2-7, with 13 bases lining up with TRBD2. This TCR was sampled from a human donor with HPV-associated anogenital cancer. As DNA, the CDR3 is TGTGCCAGCAGGCCGACTAGCGGGGGGACCTACGAGCAGTACTTC. Protein product: CASRPTSGGTYEQYF.